The sequence of this TCR beta chain was determined in a study of STAT3 mutations in large granular lymphocyte leukemia. About 40,000 productive templates were obtained per sample on average. Assay: immunoSEQ multiplex PCR; the TCRdb copy retains only in-frame clones and omits some. In the table there are about 10,000 clones, roughly 54% of which are singletons. Study observations and caveats: Some patients had persisting codominant clonotypes that could mask small clones. All newly emerging clones after therapy were STAT3 wild type. Every T-LGLL patient had at least one immunodominant TCRbeta clonotype.

In the case of this clone: The antigen remains undetermined.

CDR1 is MNHEY and CDR2 is SMNVEV in the germline V gene (reference sequence). The CDR3 length is 17 residues. V trimming: 2 bases; J trimming: 5 bases; junction bases outside the gene matches: 11. The chain employs TRBV27 and TRBJ2-7; 11 bases are shared with TRBD2. The specimen sequenced was peripheral blood mononuclear cells. The receptor was isolated from a boy younger than 18 with T-cell large granular lymphocyte leukemia. Some clones in this sample may be carry-over from other donors' samples. The DNA for the CDR3 is TGTGCCAGCAGTTTACTCGGTAGTCTAGCGGGGGGACACGAGCAGTACTTC. Translating it yields CASSLLGSLAGGHEQYF.